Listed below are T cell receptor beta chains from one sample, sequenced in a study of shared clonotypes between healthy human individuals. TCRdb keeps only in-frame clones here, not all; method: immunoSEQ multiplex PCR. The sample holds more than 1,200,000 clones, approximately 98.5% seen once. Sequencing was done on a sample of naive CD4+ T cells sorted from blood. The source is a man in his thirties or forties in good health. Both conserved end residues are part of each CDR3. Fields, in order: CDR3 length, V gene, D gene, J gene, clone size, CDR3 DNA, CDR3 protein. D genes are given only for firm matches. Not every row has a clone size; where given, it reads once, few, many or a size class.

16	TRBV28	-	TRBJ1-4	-	TGTGCCAGCAGTTTCCCCCAGGGGCGGTTGGGCGAAAAACTGTTTTTT	CASSFPQGRLGEKLFF
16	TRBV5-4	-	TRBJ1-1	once	TGTGCCAGCAGCTTGGGGGGGCTCGGCGGTCTGACTGAAGCTTTCTTT	CASSLGGLGGLTEAFF
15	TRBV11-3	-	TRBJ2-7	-	TGTGCCAGCAGCTTAGGGTTACAGCGTAGTGACGAGCAGTACTTC	CASSLGLQRSDEQYF
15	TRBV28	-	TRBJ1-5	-	TGTGCCAGCAGTTTTTTGCAGTCAGGCAATCAGCCCCAGCATTTT	CASSFLQSGNQPQHF
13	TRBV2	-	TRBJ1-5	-	TGTGCCAGCAGTGAGGGCCACAATCAGCCCCAGCATTTT	CASSEGHNQPQHF
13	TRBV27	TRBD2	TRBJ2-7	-	TGTGCCAGCAGTCAACGGGGGGTCTACGAGCAGTACTTC	CASSQRGVYEQYF
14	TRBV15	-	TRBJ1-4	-	TGTGCCACCAGCATAGGTATTACTAATGAAAAACTGTTTTTT	CATSIGITNEKLFF
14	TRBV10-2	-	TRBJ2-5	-	TGCGCCAGCAGTGTAGGCAGGGAACAAGAGACCCAGTACTTC	CASSVGREQETQYF
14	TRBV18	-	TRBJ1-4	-	TGTGCCAGCTCACCAGTCGGCGCGGAGGAAAAACTGTTTTTT	CASSPVGAEEKLFF
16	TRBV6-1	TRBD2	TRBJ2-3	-	TGTGCCAGCAGTGAACGTGGGAGGGTGGGCACAGATACGCAGTATTTT	CASSERGRVGTDTQYF
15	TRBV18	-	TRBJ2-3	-	TGTGCCAGCTCATCTGGGAGAGACGGCACAGATACGCAGTATTTT	CASSSGRDGTDTQYF
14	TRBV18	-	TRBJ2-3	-	TGTGCCAGCTCACCAGGAATTCAGGGCGATACGCAGTATTTT	CASSPGIQGDTQYF
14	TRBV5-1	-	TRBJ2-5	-	TGCGCCAGCAGCTTGGTCCGGGGCCAAGAGACCCAGTACTTC	CASSLVRGQETQYF
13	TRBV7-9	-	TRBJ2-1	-	TGTGCCAGCAGCCCGGCGGGGCCAGGGAATCTATTCTTC	CASSPAGPGNLFF
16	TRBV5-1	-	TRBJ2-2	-	TGCGCCAGCAGCGTTGAGGGCGGTACCTACACCGGGGAGCTGTTTTTT	CASSVEGGTYTGELFF
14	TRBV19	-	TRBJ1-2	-	TGTGCCAGTAGTGCCCTGGCAGGAGACCTACGCTACACCTTC	CASSALAGDLRYTF
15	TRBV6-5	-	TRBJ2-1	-	TGTGCCAGCAGTTACGAGGGGGAGCGGGGCAATGAGCAGTTCTTC	CASSYEGERGNEQFF
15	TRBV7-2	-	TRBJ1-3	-	TGTGCCAGCAGCTTAGATCTCCTCTCTGGAAACACCATATATTTT	CASSLDLLSGNTIYF
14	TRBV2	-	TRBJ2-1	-	TGTGCCAGCAGTGGCGGCCCAGCTTACAATGAGCAGTTCTTC	CASSGGPAYNEQFF
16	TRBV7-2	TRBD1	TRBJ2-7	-	TGTGCCAGCAGCTCCCAATGGGGGACAGGGGGTAGGGAGCAGTACTTC	CASSSQWGTGGREQYF
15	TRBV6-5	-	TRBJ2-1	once	TGTGCCAGCAGTTATTTTCCTGGACTTGGGAATGAGCAGTTCTTC	CASSYFPGLGNEQFF
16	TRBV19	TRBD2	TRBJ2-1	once	TGTGCCAGTAGTTCACCGGGACTAGCGGGTCTCTCGGAGCAGTTCTTC	CASSSPGLAGLSEQFF
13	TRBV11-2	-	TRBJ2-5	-	TGTGCCAGCAGCTTAGACCCAACGGCGGCCCAGTACTTC	CASSLDPTAAQYF
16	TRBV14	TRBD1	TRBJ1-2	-	TGTGCCAGCAGCCAAAGACCCGGGACAGGGGAAGATGGCTACACCTTC	CASSQRPGTGEDGYTF
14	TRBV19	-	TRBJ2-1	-	TGTGCCACCAGGAGGTCTAGCGCAAACAATGAGCAGTTCTTC	CATRRSSANNEQFF
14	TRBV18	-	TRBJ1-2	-	TGTGCCAGCTCACCACCTAGTACCTACTATGGCTACACCTTC	CASSPPSTYYGYTF
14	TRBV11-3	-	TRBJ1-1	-	TGTGCCAGCAGCTCGGGCCCCAGAGGCACTGAAGCTTTCTTT	CASSSGPRGTEAFF